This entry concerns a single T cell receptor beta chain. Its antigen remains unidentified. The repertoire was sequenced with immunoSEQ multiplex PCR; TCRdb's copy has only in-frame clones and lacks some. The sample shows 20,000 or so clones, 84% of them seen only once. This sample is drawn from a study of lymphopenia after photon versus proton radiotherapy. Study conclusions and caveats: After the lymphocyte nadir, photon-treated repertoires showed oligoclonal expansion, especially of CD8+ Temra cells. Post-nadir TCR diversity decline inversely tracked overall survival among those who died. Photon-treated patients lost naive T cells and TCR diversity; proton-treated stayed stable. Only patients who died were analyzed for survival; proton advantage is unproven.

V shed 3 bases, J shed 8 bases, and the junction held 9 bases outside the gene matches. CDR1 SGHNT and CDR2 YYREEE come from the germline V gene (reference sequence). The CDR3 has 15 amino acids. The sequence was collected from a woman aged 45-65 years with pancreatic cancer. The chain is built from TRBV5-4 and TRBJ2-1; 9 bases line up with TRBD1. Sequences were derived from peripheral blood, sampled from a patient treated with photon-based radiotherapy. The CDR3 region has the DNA TGTGCCAGCAGCTCGACAGGACAGGGGAGCCATGAGCAGTTCTTC. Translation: CASSSTGQGSHEQFF.